These T cell receptor beta chains were read from a single sample in a study of regulatory T cells in long-lasting Graves disease. Each CDR3 protein is one row after TCRdb ran MiXCR on the multiplex PCR reads. The profile covers under 500,000 distinct CDR3 sequences, with less than 25% appearing a single time and approximately 8% taken by the ten largest. The material was peripheral blood mononuclear cells (PBMCs), obtained when the disease was refractory, from a patient treated with antithyroid drugs. These receptors all stem from a female donor with Graves disease. The CDR3 runs from the conserved cysteine through the conserved F or W. The order of the fields is J gene, V gene, D gene, clone size, CDR3 DNA, CDR3 protein. D genes are given only for firm matches. Rows may omit the clone size; those that give it use once, few, many or a size class.

>TRBJ2-7|TRBV6-1|.|few
TGTGCCAGCAGCCCAGTCCGACAGCGGCAAAACTACGAGCAGTACTTC
CASSPVRQRQNYEQYF
>TRBJ2-2|TRBV7-8|.|few
TGTGCCAGCAGCTACCGGACAGAAACCGGGGAGCTGTTTTTT
CASSYRTETGELFF
>TRBJ2-7|TRBV11-3|.|many
TGTGCCAGCAGCCCGGGTCCACAATACGAGCAGTACTTC
CASSPGPQYEQYF
>TRBJ1-5|TRBV6-1|.|.
TGTGCCAGCGGCGAAAGTCAGCCCCAGCATTTT
CASGESQPQHF
>TRBJ2-5|TRBV10-2|.|many
TGCGCCAGCAGGGGGCAGGGACAAGAGACCCAGTACTTC
CASRGQGQETQYF
>TRBJ2-7|TRBV18|.|.
TGTGCCAGCTCACCACCCGGCAGGGCCACCGCCTACGAGCAGTACTTC
CASSPPGRATAYEQYF
>TRBJ1-5|TRBV6-1|.|few
TGTGCCAGCAGTCTAGAGTCAAGTCTCAGGCTCCAGCATTTT
CASSLESSLRLQHF
>TRBJ1-3|TRBV7-9|.|.
TGTGCCAGCAGCTTAGGGATTGACACCATATATTTT
CASSLGIDTIYF
>TRBJ2-7|TRBV24-1|.|many
TGTGCCACCAGTGAACCCGGACCTCACTACGAGCAGTACTTC
CATSEPGPHYEQYF
>TRBJ2-7|TRBV11-1|.|few
TGTGCCAGCAGCGGGGGCCCTGCCTACGAGCAGTACTTC
CASSGGPAYEQYF
>TRBJ2-5|TRBV6-5|TRBD2|few
TGTGCCAGCAGTTTTACAACTAGCGGGAGGAGGTGGCAAGAGACCCAGTACTTC
CASSFTTSGRRWQETQYF
>TRBJ2-6|TRBV27|.|many
TGTGCCAGCAGTTTATCGTGGATATACTCTGGGGCCAACGTCCTGACTTTC
CASSLSWIYSGANVLTF
>TRBJ2-7|TRBV11-3|.|.
TGTGCCAGTACCACAGGGCCCCCCTACGAGCAGTACTTC
CASTTGPPYEQYF
>TRBJ2-7|TRBV7-9|.|.
TGTGCCAGCAGCTGGAGACTAGACTACGAGCAGTACTTC
CASSWRLDYEQYF
>TRBJ2-5|TRBV5-6|.|.
TGTGCCAGCAGCTTGGACGGAAAGAGAGAGACCCAGTACTTC
CASSLDGKRETQYF
>TRBJ1-5|TRBV12-3/TRBV12-4|.|many
TGTGCCAGCAGTTCGCACCATAGCAATCAGCCCCAGCATTTT
CASSSHHSNQPQHF
>TRBJ1-1|TRBV6-5|.|many
TGTGCCAGCAGTTTCCGGGGGTTACGTTTAGAGGCACACACTGAAGCTTTCTTT
CASSFRGLRLEAHTEAFF
>TRBJ1-2|TRBV9|TRBD1|few
TGTGCCAGCAGCGAGGGAGGACAGGGGCACTATGGCTACACCTTC
CASSEGGQGHYGYTF
>TRBJ2-7|TRBV4-3|TRBD1|.
TGCGCCAGCAGCCAAGGGGCAGGGGGTATCTACGAGCAGTACTTC
CASSQGAGGIYEQYF
>TRBJ2-7|TRBV28|.|many
TGTGCCAGCAGTTTATCCGATGACCTAACCTACGAGCAGTACTTC
CASSLSDDLTYEQYF
>TRBJ1-2|TRBV2|TRBD1|many
TGTGCCAGCAGTGATGGACAGGGGATTTACTATGGCTACACCTTC
CASSDGQGIYYGYTF
>TRBJ1-2|TRBV20-1|.|few
TGCAGTGTAAAACGGGACGGACGGATCTATGGCTACACCTTC
CSVKRDGRIYGYTF
>TRBJ2-7|TRBV20-1|.|many
TGCAGTGCCCGATGGGATTCCTACGAGCAGTACTTC
CSARWDSYEQYF
>TRBJ1-1|TRBV12-5|.|many
TGTGCTAGTGGTTTGGAATGGGCCACTGAAGCTTTCTTT
CASGLEWATEAFF
>TRBJ1-6|TRBV5-1|.|.
TGCGCCAGCAGCTTGGGGTCGTCACCCCTCTACTTT
CASSLGSSPLYF
>TRBJ1-1|TRBV19|.|.
TGTGCCAGTAGTACAGGGGTCTGGACTGAAGCTTTCTTT
CASSTGVWTEAFF
>TRBJ2-7|TRBV4-1|.|.
TGCGCCAGCAGCCCCTTCGAGTCCTACGAGCAGTACTTC
CASSPFESYEQYF
>TRBJ1-4|TRBV28|.|many
TGTGCCAGCAGTGATATTATGGCCCTTTACAGGAACGAAAAACTGTTTTTT
CASSDIMALYRNEKLFF
>TRBJ2-7|TRBV7-8|.|.
TGTGCCAGCAGCTTAGATATCAGCTTCCGCTCATCAGAGCAGTACTTC
CASSLDISFRSSEQYF
>TRBJ1-5|TRBV6-1|.|many
TGTGCCAGCAGTGGACCTAATAGCAATCAGCCCCAGCATTTT
CASSGPNSNQPQHF
>TRBJ2-5|TRBV20-1|TRBD2|many
TGCAGTGCTAGAAACCTAGCGGGAGGGCCGAAGACCCAGTACTTC
CSARNLAGGPKTQYF
>TRBJ1-5|TRBV27|.|many
TGTGCCAGCAGTTTATCCGTAGATACCAATCAGCCCCAGCATTTT
CASSLSVDTNQPQHF
>TRBJ2-7|TRBV10-3|.|many
TGTGCCATCAGTGAGTCCGGGCCAGGGGGGTTCGAGCAGTACTTC
CAISESGPGGFEQYF
>TRBJ2-7|TRBV7-9|.|.
TGTGCCAGCAGCTTAACCCAGGCTGTTTACGAGCAGTACTTC
CASSLTQAVYEQYF
>TRBJ1-1|TRBV19|.|.
TGTGCCAGTAGCACAGGGTTTACTGAAGCTTTCTTT
CASSTGFTEAFF
>TRBJ1-2|TRBV29-1|.|many
TGCAGCGTTGTGGCAGGGGCTAACTATGGCTACACCTTC
CSVVAGANYGYTF
>TRBJ1-1|TRBV28|.|few
TGTGCCAGCAGTTTATCTCGGGAATCGCGTCGGGGCACTGAAGCTTTCTTT
CASSLSRESRRGTEAFF
>TRBJ2-5|TRBV2|.|many
TGTGCCAGCAGAAGGGACACTCTGGAGACCCAGTACTTC
CASRRDTLETQYF
>TRBJ1-5|TRBV24-1|.|many
TGTGCCACCAGTGATTCCACAGGACATAGCAATCAGCCCCAGCATTTT
CATSDSTGHSNQPQHF
>TRBJ2-2|TRBV10-2|TRBD1|.
TGTGCCAGCAGATTGACAGGGCTGAACACCGGGGAGCTGTTTTTT
CASRLTGLNTGELFF
>TRBJ2-3|TRBV7-9|.|many
TGTGCCAGCAGCTTAACCAGGGGACATGTTAGGAGAGATACGCAGTATTTT
CASSLTRGHVRRDTQYF
>TRBJ2-2|TRBV7-2|.|many
TGTGCCAGCAGCTTAGTTGGGAACGGGGAGCTGTTTTTT
CASSLVGNGELFF
>TRBJ2-5|TRBV24-1|.|many
TGTGCCACCAGTGATAGAACTGGCGGGGAGACCCAGTACTTC
CATSDRTGGETQYF
>TRBJ1-1|TRBV7-6|.|many
TGTGCCAGCAGCTTAATCAGGGGCGGCGCTGAAGCTTTCTTT
CASSLIRGGAEAFF
>TRBJ1-5|TRBV28|TRBD1|many
TGTGCCAGCAGTCCGACAGGGGAAGGGCAGCCCCAGCATTTT
CASSPTGEGQPQHF
>TRBJ2-7|TRBV14|TRBD1|few
TGTGCCAGCAGCAAGGACAGGGGTCCCTACGAGCAGTACTTC
CASSKDRGPYEQYF
>TRBJ1-2|TRBV20-1|.|.
TGCAGTGCTAGAGATCGTCAGCTCGGGGGTAACTATGGCTACACCTTC
CSARDRQLGGNYGYTF
>TRBJ2-7|TRBV3-1|.|few
TGTGCCAGCAGCCAATCCCCGGCTCACTACGAGCAGTACTTC
CASSQSPAHYEQYF